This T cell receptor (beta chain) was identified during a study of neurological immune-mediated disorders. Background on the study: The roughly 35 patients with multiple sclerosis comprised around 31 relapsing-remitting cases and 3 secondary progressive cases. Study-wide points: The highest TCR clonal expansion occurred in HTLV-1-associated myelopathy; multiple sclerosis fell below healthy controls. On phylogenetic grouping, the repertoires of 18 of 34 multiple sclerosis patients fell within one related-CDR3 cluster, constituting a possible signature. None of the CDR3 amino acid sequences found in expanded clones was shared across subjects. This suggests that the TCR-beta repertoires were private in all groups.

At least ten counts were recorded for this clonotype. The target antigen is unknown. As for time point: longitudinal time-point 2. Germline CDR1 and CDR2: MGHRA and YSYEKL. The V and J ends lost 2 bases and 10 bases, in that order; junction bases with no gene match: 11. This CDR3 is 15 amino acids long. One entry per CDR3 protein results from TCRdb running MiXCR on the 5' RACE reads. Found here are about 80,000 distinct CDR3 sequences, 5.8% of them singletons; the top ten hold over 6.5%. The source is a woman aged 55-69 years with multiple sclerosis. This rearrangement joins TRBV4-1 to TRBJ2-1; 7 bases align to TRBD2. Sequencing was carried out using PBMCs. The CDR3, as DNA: TGCGCCAGCAGCCAACATAGACTTGTAGCGGGCGAGCAGTTCTTC. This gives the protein CASSQHRLVAGEQFF.